Listed below are T cell receptor beta chains from one sample, sequenced in a study of blood T cell repertoires in COVID-19. Sequencing used immunoSEQ multiplex PCR; TCRdb keeps in-frame clones, though not all of them. This table has more than 45,000 clones, about nine tenths appearing once. The sample consisted of peripheral blood. Receptor source: a human donor in a cohort sampled during active COVID-19. Each CDR3 is given with its conserved first and last residue. D genes are given only for firm matches. Some rows mark clone size as missing; the rest say once, few, many or name a class of expanded clone.

cdr3_aa | cdr3_nt | clone_size | j_call | d_call | v_call
CASSPGTGSRNTGELFF | TGCGCCAGCAGCCCCGGGACAGGGAGTAGGAACACCGGGGAGCTGTTTTTT | - | TRBJ2-2 | TRBD1 | TRBV5-1
CASSLGIEPQHF | TGTGCCAGTAGCCTCGGTATAGAGCCCCAGCATTTT | - | TRBJ1-5 | - | TRBV19
CAREGPGGGKLFF | TGTGCCCGGGAGGGGCCCGGGGGTGGAAAACTGTTTTTT | - | TRBJ1-4 | - | TRBV30
CASSLLRLQGRTDTQYF | TGTGCCAGCAGCCTCCTTCGACTACAGGGACGCACAGATACGCAGTATTTT | once | TRBJ2-3 | - | TRBV3-1/TRBV3-2
CASSSTSGSNTGELFF | TGTGCCAGCAGCTCGACTAGCGGGTCGAACACCGGGGAGCTGTTTTTT | - | TRBJ2-2 | TRBD2 | TRBV4-2
CAWSAQDRGLPEAFF | TGTGCCTGGAGTGCTCAAGACAGGGGGCTACCTGAAGCTTTCTTT | - | TRBJ1-1 | TRBD1 | TRBV30
CASSLVEGQGNEQFF | TGTGCCAGCAGCTTAGTAGAGGGGCAGGGGAATGAGCAGTTCTTC | once | TRBJ2-1 | - | TRBV7-9
CAISGTGGETQYF | TGTGCCATCAGTGGGACAGGGGGAGAGACCCAGTACTTC | - | TRBJ2-5 | TRBD1 | TRBV10-3
CATSDTTSGRRHEQFF | TGTGCCACCAGTGATACGACTAGCGGGAGGAGGCATGAGCAGTTCTTC | - | TRBJ2-1 | TRBD2 | TRBV24-1
CASSQVGGNTEAFF | TGCGCCAGCAGCCAAGTAGGGGGGAACACTGAAGCTTTCTTT | - | TRBJ1-1 | - | TRBV4-1
CATSQGNTIYF | TGTGCCACCAGCCAGGGAAACACCATATATTTT | - | TRBJ1-3 | - | TRBV24-1
CASTSGPNEQFF | TGTGCCAGTACTAGCGGGCCCAATGAGCAGTTCTTC | - | TRBJ2-1 | TRBD2 | TRBV27
CASSFVRGVLPYEQYF | TGTGCCAGCAGCTTCGTTAGAGGCGTACTCCCCTACGAGCAGTACTTC | - | TRBJ2-7 | - | TRBV5-6
CASGQFTGSGTKLFF | TGTGCCAGCGGCCAATTTACAGGATCCGGAACTAAACTGTTTTTT | - | TRBJ1-4 | - | TRBV6-5
CASSLEKRYTDTQYF | TGCGCCAGCAGCTTGGAGAAGCGATACACAGATACGCAGTATTTT | - | TRBJ2-3 | - | TRBV5-1
CASTGPRVYGNTIYF | TGTGCCAGCACCGGCCCCAGGGTTTATGGAAACACCATATATTTT | few | TRBJ1-3 | - | TRBV7-9
CASSLERGRGGEQYF | TGTGCCAGCAGCTTAGAACGCGGGAGAGGAGGCGAGCAGTACTTC | - | TRBJ2-7 | TRBD2 | TRBV11-2
CASSVLAGGVAETQYF | TGTGCCAGCAGCGTACTAGCGGGAGGAGTTGCGGAGACCCAGTACTTC | - | TRBJ2-5 | TRBD2 | TRBV9
CASSEEQALSYEQYF | TGTGCCAGCAGTGAAGAACAGGCCCTCAGCTACGAGCAGTACTTC | - | TRBJ2-7 | - | TRBV2
CASSGGVHYEQYF | TGTGCCAGCAGCGGAGGGGTCCACTACGAGCAGTACTTC | - | TRBJ2-7 | - | TRBV27
CASSLGQGAHNEQFF | TGTGCCAGCAGCTTAGGACAGGGGGCACACAATGAGCAGTTCTTC | - | TRBJ2-1 | TRBD1 | TRBV11-2
CASSYGTGVEQYF | TGTGCCAGCAGCTACGGGACAGGGGTCGAGCAGTACTTC | - | TRBJ2-7 | TRBD1 | TRBV12-3/TRBV12-4
CASSWTGGNTEAFF | TGTGCCAGCAGTTGGACAGGGGGGAATACTGAAGCTTTCTTT | - | TRBJ1-1 | TRBD1 | TRBV27
CASSFQGYGYTF | TGTGCCAGCAGCTTTCAGGGCTATGGCTACACCTTC | - | TRBJ1-2 | - | TRBV11-2
CASSKRRTGLLGNQPQHF | TGTGCCAGCAGTAAACGACGGACAGGCCTTTTGGGCAATCAGCCCCAGCATTTT | - | TRBJ1-5 | TRBD1 | TRBV28
CASSFKTYNEQFF | TGTGCCAGCAGCTTTAAAACCTACAATGAGCAGTTCTTC | - | TRBJ2-1 | - | TRBV5-6
CASKTGGRTEAFF | TGTGCCAGTAAAACAGGGGGTCGGACTGAAGCTTTCTTT | - | TRBJ1-1 | TRBD1 | TRBV19
CATSPEAGSNEKLFF | TGTGCCACCAGCCCAGAGGCGGGTAGTAATGAAAAACTGTTTTTT | - | TRBJ1-4 | - | TRBV15
CASSLSVGDTGELFF | TGCGCCAGCAGCTTGTCCGTGGGAGACACCGGGGAGCTGTTTTTT | - | TRBJ2-2 | - | TRBV5-1
CASSPPNRVVEEQYF | TGTGCCAGCTCACCACCTAACAGGGTGGTAGAGGAGCAGTACTTC | - | TRBJ2-7 | - | TRBV18
CAWSVRAMHSGNTIYF | TGTGCCTGGAGTGTGAGAGCTATGCACTCTGGAAACACCATATATTTT | - | TRBJ1-3 | - | TRBV30
CASSDGGSGELFF | TGCGCCAGCAGTGACGGGGGGAGCGGGGAGCTGTTTTTT | - | TRBJ2-2 | TRBD2 | TRBV10-1
CASSQMQGFAYEQYF | TGTGCCAGCAGCCAAATGCAGGGATTTGCCTACGAGCAGTACTTC | - | TRBJ2-7 | - | TRBV3-1/TRBV3-2
CASSDFVTARTDTQYF | TGTGCCAGCAGTGACTTCGTCACAGCCCGCACAGATACGCAGTATTTT | - | TRBJ2-3 | - | TRBV25-1
CASSYRRTVYNEQFF | TGTGCCAGCAGTTACCGGAGGACAGTTTACAATGAGCAGTTCTTC | - | TRBJ2-1 | - | TRBV6-5
CASSQDPGGRQETQYF | TGTGCCAGCAGCCAAGATCCAGGGGGTAGACAAGAGACCCAGTACTTC | - | TRBJ2-5 | TRBD1 | TRBV3-1/TRBV3-2
CASSTSGTAYEQYF | TGTGCCAGCAGCACTTCCGGGACAGCCTACGAGCAGTACTTC | - | TRBJ2-7 | TRBD1 | TRBV7-9
CASSPHSVVDSPLHF | TGTGCCAGCAGCCCACATTCAGTTGTTGATTCACCCCTCCACTTT | - | TRBJ1-6 | - | TRBV3-1/TRBV3-2
CASSVSSGSAYEQYF | TGTGCCAGCAGCGTCTCTAGCGGGTCTGCCTACGAGCAGTACTTC | - | TRBJ2-7 | TRBD2 | TRBV27
CASRSGKETQYF | TGTGCCAGCAGATCGGGGAAGGAGACCCAGTACTTC | - | TRBJ2-5 | - | TRBV27
CASRDTVYNEQFF | TGTGCCAGCAGGGACACAGTGTACAATGAGCAGTTCTTC | - | TRBJ2-1 | - | TRBV6-5
CASSLRTSGNNEQFF | TGTGCCAGCTCACTAAGGACTAGCGGGAACAATGAGCAGTTCTTC | - | TRBJ2-1 | TRBD2 | TRBV18
CASKEEGGWNEQFF | TGCGCCAGCAAGGAGGAGGGAGGGTGGAATGAGCAGTTCTTC | few | TRBJ2-1 | TRBD2 | TRBV5-1
CASSPDRGNTIYF | TGTGCCAGCTCACCAGACAGAGGAAACACCATATATTTT | few | TRBJ1-3 | - | TRBV18
CAWSVVRGLYEQYF | TGTGCCTGGAGTGTGGTCAGGGGGCTATACGAGCAGTACTTC | - | TRBJ2-7 | TRBD1 | TRBV30
CASSQDPRREAFF | TGTGCCAGCAGCCAAGATCCCCGGAGGGAAGCTTTCTTT | - | TRBJ1-1 | - | TRBV3-1/TRBV3-2
CASSQGALRGRTYNEQFF | TGCGCCAGCAGCCAAGGGGCCCTCAGGGGGCGAACCTACAATGAGCAGTTCTTC | - | TRBJ2-1 | TRBD1 | TRBV4-1
CASSHFGLNRGSYNEQFF | TGTGCCAGCAGTCATTTTGGGTTAAACAGGGGATCCTACAATGAGCAGTTCTTC | - | TRBJ2-1 | TRBD1 | TRBV27
CASSLGTSGGYEQYF | TGTGCCAGCAGCTTAGGGACTAGCGGGGGCTACGAGCAGTACTTC | - | TRBJ2-7 | TRBD2 | TRBV7-9
CASSLGRATGTPYEQYF | TGTGCCAGCAGCCTAGGGAGGGCGACAGGGACTCCCTACGAGCAGTACTTC | - | TRBJ2-7 | - | TRBV11-2
CASTPSAGGLTDTQYF | TGTGCCAGCACTCCTTCGGCGGGAGGTTTGACAGATACGCAGTATTTT | - | TRBJ2-3 | TRBD2 | TRBV28